Listed below are T cell receptor beta chains from one sample, sequenced in a study of blood T cell repertoires in COVID-19. Method: immunoSEQ multiplex PCR; TCRdb's copy keeps in-frame clones and lacks some. The sample carries about 58,000 clones, around 81% recorded once. Sequenced sample: peripheral blood. The receptors here all came from a human donor in a cohort sampled during active COVID-19. Both conserved end residues are part of each CDR3.

V	CDR3
TRBV20-1	CSASPWTGGGGYTF
TRBV30	CAWSIDRGVSQYF
TRBV6-1	CASSESLAGAYEQYF
TRBV6-6	CASSYASGRNDEQYF
TRBV4-1	CASSQTSGSYEQYF
TRBV6-4	CASSERGRTTNEKLFF
TRBV9	CASSVEEGGGKETQYF
TRBV7-8	CASSLRWEAGRQPQHF
TRBV5-6	CASSLVAGRYSGANVLTF
TRBV27	CASSYGSNQPQHF
TRBV5-1	CASSLGASGGQETQYF
TRBV18	CASSPLGTSGHSYEQYF
TRBV11-2	CASSLAGRQYF
TRBV7-2	CASSSRDRGRQTGNTIYF
TRBV3-1/TRBV3-2	CASSHTATEAFF
TRBV19	CASSKDSYANTEAFF
TRBV19	CASSIRAGGEIGSKNTEAFF
TRBV5-1	CASSSPGQGYGNTIYF
TRBV14	CASSQETGSYEQYF
TRBV4-1	CASSQFRDTEAFF
TRBV18	CASSPRRAGVYETQYF
TRBV6-1	CASSESLGSFF
TRBV5-8	CASSPDRERNTIYF
TRBV5-1	CASSTGQGTETQYF
TRBV5-1	CASSQGGANTEAFF
TRBV2	CASTDRVDGYTF
TRBV6-5	CASRSGSGYTF
TRBV15	CATSRDNRDRKKLFF
TRBV28	CASSSPTGNEQYF
TRBV18	CASSQQGPGVGETQYF
TRBV24-1	CATSDGTGSYYGYTF
TRBV18	CASSPAGAGGYEQYF
TRBV7-8	CASSLRQGRNYGYTF
TRBV6-2/TRBV6-3	CASSRTSGPYEQYF
TRBV29-1	CSVGGGGSSSYNEQFF
TRBV4-3	CASSQQRDTEAFF
TRBV5-6	CASSQGLAGGLEQYF
TRBV18	CASSSSGGSNTGELFF
TRBV27	CASSLDSGNDEQYF
TRBV7-9	CASSLTLAGSTDTQYF
TRBV7-9	CASSFPRGVSYEQYF
TRBV11-1	CASSFGGAYEQYF
TRBV19	CASATAGGAYNEQFF
TRBV18	CASSPRTSGVGVSEQYF
TRBV5-1	CASSLGTGFQPQHF
TRBV28	CASSLQGDTGELFF
TRBV19	CASRPGGINQPQHF
TRBV11-2	CASSPGGAATNEKLFF